This record covers a single T cell receptor beta chain. The assay was immunoSEQ multiplex PCR, and TCRdb's table has in-frame clones only and misses some. The table records about 100,000 clones, 85% to 95% of them present only once. This sample was taken from a study of T cell changes during pregnancy in multiple sclerosis. J lost 3 bases, V lost 1 base, and 6 bases had no gene match. This CDR3 is 16 amino acids long. Germline V gives CDR1 LNHNV, CDR2 YYDKDF (reference sequence). The sequence came from a female donor with multiple sclerosis, enrolled in a pregnancy study. Sequencing used peripheral blood, obtained in the first trimester of pregnancy. The chain has TRBV15 and TRBJ1-1, with 9 bases that match TRBD1. The CDR3 DNA sequence: TGTGCCACCAGCAGAGGAACAAGACAGGGGGACACTGAAGCTTTCTTT. It yields the protein CATSRGTRQGDTEAFF.